This T cell receptor beta chain was captured by sequencing in a study of graft-versus-host responses after intestinal transplantation. Study-wide background: Recipients obtained multivisceral, liver-intestinal, or isolated intestinal transplants. After anti-thymocyte globulin induction, recipients took tacrolimus and steroids for around three years. Findings and caveats of the study: Maximum circulating GvH clone levels tracked with early post-transplant HvG decreases. Allografts of patients with graft-donor T cell macrochimerism showed high graft-versus-host to host-versus-graft clone ratios.

The table came from immunoSEQ multiplex PCR; TCRdb's copy has only in-frame clones and leaves some out. The top ten hold roughly 0.64% of the sample, which has roughly 99,000 clones, over 80% seen once. Points on this clone: Its specificity is unknown.

There are 13 residues in the CDR3. Germline assignment: CDR1 LNHDA and CDR2 SQIVND (reference sequence). The junction had 4 bases not matched to a gene; V was cut back by 5 bases and J by 5 bases. The TCR comes from a human donor who was the organ donor for an intestinal transplant. Sample: unstimulated CD4+ T cells sorted from spleen or lymph node cells, taken before transplant. The J gene is TRBJ1-2, the V gene TRBV19; 8 bases agree with TRBD1. The CDR3 coding sequence is TGTGCCAGTAGTCTGACAGGGGAGTATGGCTACACCTTC. It translates to CASSLTGEYGYTF. The whole variable domain, remainder taken from reference TRBV19 and TRBJ1-2, is DGGITQSPKYLFRKEGQNVTLSCEQNLNHDAMYWYRQDPGQGLRLIYYSQIVNDFQKGDIAEGYSVSREKKESFPLTVTSAQKNPTAFYLCASSLTGEYGYTFGSGTRLTVV.